Following are 5 T cell receptor beta chains from one sample sequenced in a study of cytomegalovirus exposure and HLA in healthy donors. TCRdb's table, derived via immunoSEQ multiplex PCR, lists solely in-frame clones and lacks some. This table has 150,000 to 200,000 clones, around nine tenths appearing once. Sequencing used PBMCs. The receptors here all came from a man in his late teens or twenties in good health and CMV-seronegative.

The V and J genes are TRBV5-1 and TRBJ2-5, with 7 bases that match TRBD1. This CDR3 contains 16 residues. Unmatched junction bases numbered 10, after V lost 0 bases and J lost 5 bases. CDR1 is SGHRS, CDR2 YFSETQ, per germline. The CDR3 DNA reads as TGCGCCAGCAGCTTGGAGGGCAGGGGGAAGCGTGAGACCCAGTACTTC. It codes for CASSLEGRGKRETQYF.

This clone was seen only once. The chain has TRBV6-5 and TRBJ2-7; 11 bases are shared with TRBD1. Germline values: CDR1 MNHEY, CDR2 SVGAGI. This CDR3 region has 14 residues. J was trimmed by 3 bases and V by 6 bases; bases with no gene match: 4. The CDR3 here is CASRKDRGLYEQYF. In DNA, the CDR3 is TGTGCCAGCAGGAAGGACAGGGGGCTCTACGAGCAGTACTTC.

The chain carries TRBV27 and TRBJ2-6; D remains ambiguous. Germline V gene sequence: CDR1 MNHEY, CDR2 SMNVEV (reference sequence). CDR3 size: 13 residues. The V and J ends lost 5 bases and 3 bases respectively, with 5 bases between them. CDR3 amino acids: CASSTRGANVLTF. Here the CDR3 DNA reads TGTGCCAGCAGTACTCGTGGGGCCAACGTCCTGACTTTC.

This clone was picked up one time. At the DNA level, this CDR3 is encoded by other sequences in the same sample as well. This rearrangement joins TRBV5-1 to TRBJ2-5; 9 bases agree with TRBD1. The ends lost 4 bases at V and 5 bases at J; junction bases unmatched: 3. Germline CDR1 SGHRS, CDR2 YFSETQ. There are 13 residues in the CDR3. CDR3 in DNA: TGCGCCAGCAGCCCTGGACAGGGGGAGACCCAGTACTTC. Translation gives CASSPGQGETQYF.

V and J are TRBV7-6 and TRBJ1-5; the match to TRBD1 covers 8 bases. The germline V gene encodes CDR1 SGHVS and CDR2 FNYEAQ. The V segment lost 5 bases and the J segment 6 bases; nucleotides outside the gene matches: 3. The CDR3 length is 13 residues. The CDR3 DNA sequence: TGTGCCAGCAGCCCGGACAGGGTTCAGCCCCAGCATTTT. Translation gives CASSPDRVQPQHF.